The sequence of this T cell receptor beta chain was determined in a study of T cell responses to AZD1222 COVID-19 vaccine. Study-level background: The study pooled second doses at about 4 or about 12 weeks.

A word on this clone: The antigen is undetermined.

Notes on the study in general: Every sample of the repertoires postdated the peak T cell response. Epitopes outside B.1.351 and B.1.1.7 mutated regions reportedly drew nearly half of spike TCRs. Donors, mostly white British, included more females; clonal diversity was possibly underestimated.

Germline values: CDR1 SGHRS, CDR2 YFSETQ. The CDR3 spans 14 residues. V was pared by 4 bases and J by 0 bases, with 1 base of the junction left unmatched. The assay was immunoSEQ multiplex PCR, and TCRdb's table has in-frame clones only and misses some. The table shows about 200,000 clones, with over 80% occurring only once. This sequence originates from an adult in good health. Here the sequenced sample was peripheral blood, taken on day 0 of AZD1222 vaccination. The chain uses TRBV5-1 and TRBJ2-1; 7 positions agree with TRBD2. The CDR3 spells CASSPGGSYNEQFF. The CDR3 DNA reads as TGCGCCAGCAGCCCGGGGGGCTCCTACAATGAGCAGTTCTTC.